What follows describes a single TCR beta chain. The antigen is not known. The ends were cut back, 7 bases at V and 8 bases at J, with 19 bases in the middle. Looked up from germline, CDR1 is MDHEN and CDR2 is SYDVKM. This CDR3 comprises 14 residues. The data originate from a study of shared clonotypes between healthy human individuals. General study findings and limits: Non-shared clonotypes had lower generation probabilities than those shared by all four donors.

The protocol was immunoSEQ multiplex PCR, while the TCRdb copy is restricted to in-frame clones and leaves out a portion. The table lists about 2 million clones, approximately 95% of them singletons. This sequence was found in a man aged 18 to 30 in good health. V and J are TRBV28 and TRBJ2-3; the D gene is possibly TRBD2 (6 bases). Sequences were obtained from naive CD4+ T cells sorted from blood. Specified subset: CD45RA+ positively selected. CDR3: CASTFGGGLSTQYF. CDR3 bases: TGTGCCAGCACCTTTGGGGGAGGACTCAGTACGCAGTATTTT.